This TCR beta chain was sequenced during a study of T cell responses to AZD1222 COVID-19 vaccine. Overall study context: Pooling of second doses given at about 4 or about 12 weeks was done.

After removal of 8 bases from V and 4 bases from J, the junction contained 10 bases not matched to a gene. Per germline, CDR1 MDHEN and CDR2 SYDVKM. This CDR3 spans 15 amino acids. Whole-study results and caveats: There were vaccine-associated CD4 TCRs across spike, dominant at 160-218 and 743-854.

The data were produced by immunoSEQ multiplex PCR, yet TCRdb's version contains in-frame clones alone and is incomplete. The profile shows roughly 120,000 clones, about 88% of them singletons. About this clone itself: The antigen is unknown.

This chain connects TRBV28 to TRBJ1-5; 8 nucleotides align to TRBD1. The sequence was obtained from an adult in good health. The sequencing used peripheral blood, collected on day 0 of AZD1222 vaccination. The chain's CDR3 is CASDNMDRENQPQHF. The DNA of the CDR3 is TGTGCCAGCGACAATATGGACAGGGAAAATCAGCCCCAGCATTTT.